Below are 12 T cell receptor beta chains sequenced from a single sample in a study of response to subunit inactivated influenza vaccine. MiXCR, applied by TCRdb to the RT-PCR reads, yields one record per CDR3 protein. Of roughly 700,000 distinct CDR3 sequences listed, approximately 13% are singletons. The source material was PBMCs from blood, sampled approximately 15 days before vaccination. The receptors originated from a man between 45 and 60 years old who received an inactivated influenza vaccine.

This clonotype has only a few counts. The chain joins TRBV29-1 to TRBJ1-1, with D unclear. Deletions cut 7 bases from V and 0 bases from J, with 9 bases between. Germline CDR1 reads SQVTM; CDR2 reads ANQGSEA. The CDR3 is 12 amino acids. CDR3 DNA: TGCAGCGCCATCAGAGTGAACACTGAAGCTTTCTTT. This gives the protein CSAIRVNTEAFF.

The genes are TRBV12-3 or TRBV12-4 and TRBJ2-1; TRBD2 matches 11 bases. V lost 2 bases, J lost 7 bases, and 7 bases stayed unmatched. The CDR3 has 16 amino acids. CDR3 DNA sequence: TGTGCCAGCAGTTTAAATTCTTGGACTAGCGGGAATGAGCAGTTCTTC. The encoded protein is CASSLNSWTSGNEQFF.

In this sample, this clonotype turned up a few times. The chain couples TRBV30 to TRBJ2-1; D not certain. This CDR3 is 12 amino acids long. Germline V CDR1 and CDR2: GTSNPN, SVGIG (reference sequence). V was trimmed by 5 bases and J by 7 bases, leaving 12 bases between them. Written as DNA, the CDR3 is TGTGCCTGGCAAACCTTGGAGAATGAGCAGTTCTTC. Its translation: CAWQTLENEQFF.

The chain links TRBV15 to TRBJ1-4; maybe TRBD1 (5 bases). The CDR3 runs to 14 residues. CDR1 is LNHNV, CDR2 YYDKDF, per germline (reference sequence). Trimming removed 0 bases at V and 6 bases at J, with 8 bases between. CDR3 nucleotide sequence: TGTGCCACCAGCAGAGAAGGGGCGGATGAAAAACTGTTTTTT. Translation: CATSREGADEKLFF.

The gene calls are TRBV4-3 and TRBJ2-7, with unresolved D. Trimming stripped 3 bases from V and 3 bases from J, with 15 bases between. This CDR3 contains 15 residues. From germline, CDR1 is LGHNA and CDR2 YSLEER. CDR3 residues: CASSQASGPNYEQYF. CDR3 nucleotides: TGCGCCAGCAGCCAGGCCTCCGGGCCTAACTACGAGCAGTACTTC.

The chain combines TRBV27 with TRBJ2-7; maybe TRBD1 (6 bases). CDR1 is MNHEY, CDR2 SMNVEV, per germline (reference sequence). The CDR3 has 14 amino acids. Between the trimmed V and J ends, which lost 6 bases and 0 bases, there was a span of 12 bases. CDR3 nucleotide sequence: TGTGCCAGCAGCCTACAGGGTCGCTCCTACGAGCAGTACTTC. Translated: CASSLQGRSYEQYF.

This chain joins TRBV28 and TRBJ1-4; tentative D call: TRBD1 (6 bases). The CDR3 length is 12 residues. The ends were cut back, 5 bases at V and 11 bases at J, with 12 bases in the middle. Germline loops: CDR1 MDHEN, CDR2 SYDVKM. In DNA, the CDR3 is TGTGCCAGCAGTCGACAGGTCATGAAACTGTTTTTT. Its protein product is CASSRQVMKLFF. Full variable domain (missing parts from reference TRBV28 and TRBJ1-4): DVKVTQSSRYLVKRTGEKVFLECVQDMDHENMFWYRQDPGLGLRLIYFSYDVKMKEKGDIPEGYSVSREKKERFSLILESASTNQTSMYLCASSRQVMKLFFGSGTQLSVL.

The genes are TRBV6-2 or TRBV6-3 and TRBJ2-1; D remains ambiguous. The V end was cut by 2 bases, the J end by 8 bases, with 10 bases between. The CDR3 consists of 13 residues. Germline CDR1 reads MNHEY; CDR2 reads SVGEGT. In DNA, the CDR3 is TGTGCCAGCAGTTACGGGCCCTGGGATGAGCAGTTCTTC. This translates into CASSYGPWDEQFF.

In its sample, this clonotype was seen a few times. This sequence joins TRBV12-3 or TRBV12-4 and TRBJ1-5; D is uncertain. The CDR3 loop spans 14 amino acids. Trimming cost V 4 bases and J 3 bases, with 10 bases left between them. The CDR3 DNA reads TGTGCCAGCAGTTCCCAGGAGTCCAATCAGCCCCAGCATTTT. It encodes CASSSQESNQPQHF.

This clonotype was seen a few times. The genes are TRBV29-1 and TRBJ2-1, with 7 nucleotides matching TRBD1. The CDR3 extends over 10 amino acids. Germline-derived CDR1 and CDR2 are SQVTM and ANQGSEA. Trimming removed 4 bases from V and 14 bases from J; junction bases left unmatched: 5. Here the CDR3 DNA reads TGCAGCGTTGTAGGAACAGGGGAGTTCTTC. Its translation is CSVVGTGEFF.

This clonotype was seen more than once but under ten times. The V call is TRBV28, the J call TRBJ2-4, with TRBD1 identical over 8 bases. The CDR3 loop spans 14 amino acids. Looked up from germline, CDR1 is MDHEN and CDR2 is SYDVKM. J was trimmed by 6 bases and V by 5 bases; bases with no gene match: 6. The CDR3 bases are TGTGCCAGCAGTCGACAGGGGTCGAGAAACATTCAGTACTTC. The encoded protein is CASSRQGSRNIQYF.

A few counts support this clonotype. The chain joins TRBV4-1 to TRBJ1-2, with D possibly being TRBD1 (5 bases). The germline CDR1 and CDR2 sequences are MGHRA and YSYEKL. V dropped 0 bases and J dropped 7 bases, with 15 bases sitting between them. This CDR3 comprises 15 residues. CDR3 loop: CASSQEGGSTFGYTF. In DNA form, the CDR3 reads TGCGCCAGCAGCCAAGAGGGGGGGAGTACGTTTGGCTACACCTTC.